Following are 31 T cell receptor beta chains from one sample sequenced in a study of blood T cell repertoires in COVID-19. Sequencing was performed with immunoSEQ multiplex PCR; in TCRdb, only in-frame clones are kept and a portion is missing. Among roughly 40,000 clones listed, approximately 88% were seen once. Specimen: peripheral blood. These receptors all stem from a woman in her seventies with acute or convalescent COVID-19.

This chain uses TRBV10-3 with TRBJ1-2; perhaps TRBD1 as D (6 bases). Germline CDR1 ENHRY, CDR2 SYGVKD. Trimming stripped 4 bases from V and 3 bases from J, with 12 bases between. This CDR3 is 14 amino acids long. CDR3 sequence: CAISAGGRYYGYTF. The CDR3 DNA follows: TGTGCCATCAGTGCGGGGGGGCGATACTATGGCTACACCTTC.

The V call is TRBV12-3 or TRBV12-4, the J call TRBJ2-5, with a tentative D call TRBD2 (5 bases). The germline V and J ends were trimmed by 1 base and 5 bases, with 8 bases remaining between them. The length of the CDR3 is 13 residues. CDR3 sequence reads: CASSLGEKETQYF. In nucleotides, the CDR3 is TGTGCCAGCAGTTTAGGGGAGAAGGAGACCCAGTACTTC.

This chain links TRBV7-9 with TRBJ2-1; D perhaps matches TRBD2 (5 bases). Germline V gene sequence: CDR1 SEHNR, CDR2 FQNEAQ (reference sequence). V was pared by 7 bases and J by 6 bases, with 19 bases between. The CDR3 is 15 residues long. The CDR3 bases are TGTGCCAGCACCCACTCCCCTCTAGGAGGCAATGAGCAGTTCTTC. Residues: CASTHSPLGGNEQFF.

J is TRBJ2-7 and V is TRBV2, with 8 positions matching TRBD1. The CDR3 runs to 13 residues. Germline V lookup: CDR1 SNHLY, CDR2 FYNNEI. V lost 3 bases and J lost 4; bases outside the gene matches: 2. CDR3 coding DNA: TGTGCCAGCAGTGAGGACAGGGATTACGAGCAGTACGTC. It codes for CASSEDRDYEQYV.

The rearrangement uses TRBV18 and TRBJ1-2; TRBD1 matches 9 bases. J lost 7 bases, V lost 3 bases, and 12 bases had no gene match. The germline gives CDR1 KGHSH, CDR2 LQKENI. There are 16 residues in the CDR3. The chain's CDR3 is CASSPRKGQGPPGYTF. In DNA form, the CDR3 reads TGTGCCAGCTCACCGAGAAAGGGACAGGGCCCACCTGGCTACACCTTC.

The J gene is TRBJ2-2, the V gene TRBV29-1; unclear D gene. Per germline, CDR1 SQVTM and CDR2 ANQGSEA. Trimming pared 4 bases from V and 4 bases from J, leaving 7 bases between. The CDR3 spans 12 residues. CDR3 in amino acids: CSVGQFTGELFF. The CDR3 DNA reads TGCAGCGTTGGTCAATTCACCGGGGAGCTGTTTTTT.

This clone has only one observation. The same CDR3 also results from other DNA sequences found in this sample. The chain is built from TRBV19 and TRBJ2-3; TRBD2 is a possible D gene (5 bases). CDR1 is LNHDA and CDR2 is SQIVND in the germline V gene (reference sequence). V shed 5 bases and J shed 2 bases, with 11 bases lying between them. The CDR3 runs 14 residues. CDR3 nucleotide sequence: TGTGCCAGTAGTCCCAGGACTTCCACAGATACGCAGTATTTT. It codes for CASSPRTSTDTQYF.

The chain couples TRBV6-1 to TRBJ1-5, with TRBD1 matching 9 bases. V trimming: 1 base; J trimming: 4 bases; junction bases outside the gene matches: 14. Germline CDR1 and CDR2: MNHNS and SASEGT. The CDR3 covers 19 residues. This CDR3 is CASSEVKQGARIGNQPQHF. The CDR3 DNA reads TGTGCCAGCAGTGAAGTAAAACAGGGGGCGCGAATAGGGAATCAGCCCCAGCATTTT.

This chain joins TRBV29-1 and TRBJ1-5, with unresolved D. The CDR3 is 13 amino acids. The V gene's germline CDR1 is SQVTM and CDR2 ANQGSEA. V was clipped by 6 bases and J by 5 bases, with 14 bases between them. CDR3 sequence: CSVAYSRDQPQHF. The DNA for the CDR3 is TGCAGCGTGGCATATTCCCGGGATCAGCCCCAGCATTTT. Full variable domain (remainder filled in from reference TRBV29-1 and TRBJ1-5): SAVISQKPSRDICQRGTSLTIQCQVDSQVTMMFWYRQQPGQSLTLIATANQGSEATYESGFVIDKFPISRPNLTFSTLTVSNMSPEDSSIYLCSVAYSRDQPQHFGDGTRLSIL.

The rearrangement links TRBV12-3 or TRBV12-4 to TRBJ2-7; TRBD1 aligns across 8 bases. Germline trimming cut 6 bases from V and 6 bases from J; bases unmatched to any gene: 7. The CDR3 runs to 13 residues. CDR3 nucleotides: TGTGCCAGCAGCCACGGACAGGGTGCCGAGCAGTACGTC. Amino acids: CASSHGQGAEQYV.

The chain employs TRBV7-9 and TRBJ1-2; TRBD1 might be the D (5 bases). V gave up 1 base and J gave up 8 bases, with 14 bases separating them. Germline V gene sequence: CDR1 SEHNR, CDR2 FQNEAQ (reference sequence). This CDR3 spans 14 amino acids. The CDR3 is CASSLEVGAKGYTF. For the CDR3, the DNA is TGTGCCAGCAGCTTAGAAGTAGGGGCGAAAGGCTACACCTTC.

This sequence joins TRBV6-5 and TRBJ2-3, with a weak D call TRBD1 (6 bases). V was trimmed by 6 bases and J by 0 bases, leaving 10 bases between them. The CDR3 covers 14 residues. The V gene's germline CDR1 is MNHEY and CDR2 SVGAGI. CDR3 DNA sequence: TGTGCCAGCAGCGTGGGGGCTAGCACAGATACGCAGTATTTT. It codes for CASSVGASTDTQYF.

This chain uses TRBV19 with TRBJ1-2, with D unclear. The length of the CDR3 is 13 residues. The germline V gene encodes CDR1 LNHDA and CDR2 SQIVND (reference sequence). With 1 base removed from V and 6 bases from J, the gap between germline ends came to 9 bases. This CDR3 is CASSIAPGDGYTF. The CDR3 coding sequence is TGTGCCAGTAGTATAGCCCCCGGGGATGGCTACACCTTC.

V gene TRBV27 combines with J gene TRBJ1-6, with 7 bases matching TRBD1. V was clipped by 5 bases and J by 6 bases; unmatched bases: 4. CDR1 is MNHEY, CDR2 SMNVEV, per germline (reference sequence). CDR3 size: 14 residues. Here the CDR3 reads CASSLTGINSPLHF. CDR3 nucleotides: TGTGCCAGCAGTCTGACAGGGATTAATTCACCCCTCCACTTT.

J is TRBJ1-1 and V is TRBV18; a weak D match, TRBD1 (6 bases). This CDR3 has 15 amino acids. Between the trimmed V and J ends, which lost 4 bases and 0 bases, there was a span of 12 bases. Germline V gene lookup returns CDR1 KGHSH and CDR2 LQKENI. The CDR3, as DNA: TGTGCCAGCTCACACAGGGAAATCATGAACACTGAAGCTTTCTTT. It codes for CASSHREIMNTEAFF.

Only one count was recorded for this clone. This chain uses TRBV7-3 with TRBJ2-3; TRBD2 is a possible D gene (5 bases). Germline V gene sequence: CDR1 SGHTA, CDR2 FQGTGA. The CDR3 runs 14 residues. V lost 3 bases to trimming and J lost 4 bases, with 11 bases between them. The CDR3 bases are TGTGCCAGCAGCTTGGACTCAGACCCAGATACGCAGTATTTT. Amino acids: CASSLDSDPDTQYF.

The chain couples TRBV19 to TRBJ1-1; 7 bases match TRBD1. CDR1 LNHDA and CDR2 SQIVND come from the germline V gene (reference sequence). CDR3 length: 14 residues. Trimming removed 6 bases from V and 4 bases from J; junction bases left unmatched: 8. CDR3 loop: CASSPTGVPTEAFF. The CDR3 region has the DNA TGTGCCAGTAGCCCTACAGGGGTCCCCACTGAAGCTTTCTTT.

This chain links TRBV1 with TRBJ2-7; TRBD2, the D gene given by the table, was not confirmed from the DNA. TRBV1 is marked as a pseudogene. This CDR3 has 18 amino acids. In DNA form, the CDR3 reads TGCACCAGCAGCCAAGAAACCCTAGCGGGGGGTAGCTCCTACGAGCAGTACGTC. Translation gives CTSSQETLAGGSSYEQYV.

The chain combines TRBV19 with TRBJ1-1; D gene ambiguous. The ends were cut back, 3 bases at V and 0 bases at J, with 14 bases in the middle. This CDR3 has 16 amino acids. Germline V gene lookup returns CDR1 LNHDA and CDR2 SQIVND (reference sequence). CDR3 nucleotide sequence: TGTGCCAGTAGTATCCGGAGGCTATTGATGAACACTGAAGCTTTCTTT. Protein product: CASSIRRLLMNTEAFF.

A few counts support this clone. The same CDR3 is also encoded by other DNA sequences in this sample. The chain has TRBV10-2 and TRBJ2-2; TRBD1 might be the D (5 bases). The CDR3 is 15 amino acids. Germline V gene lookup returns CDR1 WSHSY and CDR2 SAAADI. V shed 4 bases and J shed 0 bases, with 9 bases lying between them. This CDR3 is CASSARTTNTGELFF. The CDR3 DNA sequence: TGCGCCAGCAGTGCCAGGACAACGAACACCGGGGAGCTGTTTTTT.

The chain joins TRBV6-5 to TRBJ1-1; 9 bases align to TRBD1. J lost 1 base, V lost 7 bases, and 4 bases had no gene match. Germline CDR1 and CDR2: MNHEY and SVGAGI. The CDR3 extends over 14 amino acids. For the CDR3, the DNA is TGTGCCAGCACTATACAGGGGGCGAACACTGAAGCTTTCTTT. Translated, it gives CASTIQGANTEAFF.

The CDR3 loop reads CASTNRGASYEQYV. The CDR3 region has the DNA TGTGCCAGCACCAATCGGGGGGCCTCCTACGAGCAGTACGTC. The genes are TRBV13 and TRBJ2-7; TRBD2 might be the D (7 bases). This CDR3 comprises 14 residues. Germline V gene lookup returns CDR1 PRHDT and CDR2 FYEKMQ (reference sequence). V was shortened by 7 bases and J by 0 bases, with 13 bases between the two germline ends.

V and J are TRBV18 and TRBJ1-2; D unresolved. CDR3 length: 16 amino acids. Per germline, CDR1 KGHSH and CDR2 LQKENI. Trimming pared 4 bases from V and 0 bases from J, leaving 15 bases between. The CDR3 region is CASSHSESSSNYGYTF. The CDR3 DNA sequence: TGTGCCAGCTCACACAGTGAGTCCTCCTCTAACTATGGCTACACCTTC.

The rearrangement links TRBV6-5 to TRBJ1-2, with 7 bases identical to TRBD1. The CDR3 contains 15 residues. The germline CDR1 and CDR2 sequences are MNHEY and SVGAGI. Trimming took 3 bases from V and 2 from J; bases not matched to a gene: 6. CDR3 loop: CASSYSGTANYGYTF. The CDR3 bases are TGTGCCAGCAGTTATTCCGGGACAGCCAACTATGGCTACACCTTC.

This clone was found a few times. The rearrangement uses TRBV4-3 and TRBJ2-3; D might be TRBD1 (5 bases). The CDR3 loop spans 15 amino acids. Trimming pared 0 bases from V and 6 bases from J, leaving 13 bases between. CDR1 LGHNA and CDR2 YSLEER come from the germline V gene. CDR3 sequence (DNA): TGCGCCAGCAGCCAAGAATTTAGGGGTTTGGATACGCAGTATTTT. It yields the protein CASSQEFRGLDTQYF.

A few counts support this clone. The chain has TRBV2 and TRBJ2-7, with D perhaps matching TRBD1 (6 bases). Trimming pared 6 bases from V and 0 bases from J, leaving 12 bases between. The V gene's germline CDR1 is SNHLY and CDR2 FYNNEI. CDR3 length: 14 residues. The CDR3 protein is CASSLQGPSYEQYV. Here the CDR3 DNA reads TGTGCCAGCAGCCTACAGGGCCCCTCCTACGAGCAGTACGTC.

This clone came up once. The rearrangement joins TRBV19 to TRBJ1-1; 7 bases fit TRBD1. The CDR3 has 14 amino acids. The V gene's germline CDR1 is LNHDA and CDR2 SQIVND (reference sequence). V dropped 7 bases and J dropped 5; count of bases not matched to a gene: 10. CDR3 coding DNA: TGTGCCAGTAAGGGACAGCCGTCGATGACTGAAGCTTTCTTT. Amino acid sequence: CASKGQPSMTEAFF. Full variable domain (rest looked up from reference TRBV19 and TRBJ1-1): DGGITQSPKYLFRKEGQNVTLSCEQNLNHDAMYWYRQDPGQGLRLIYYSQIVNDFQKGDIAEGYSVSREKKESFPLTVTSAQKNPTAFYLCASKGQPSMTEAFFGQGTRLTVV.

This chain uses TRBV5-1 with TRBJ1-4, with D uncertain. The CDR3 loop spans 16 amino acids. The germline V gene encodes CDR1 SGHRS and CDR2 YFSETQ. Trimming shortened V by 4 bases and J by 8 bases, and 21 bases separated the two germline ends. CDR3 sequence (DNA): TGCGCCAGCAGCCCTACCCCGGGCTCCGCGGGGGAAAAACTGTTTTTT. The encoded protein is CASSPTPGSAGEKLFF.

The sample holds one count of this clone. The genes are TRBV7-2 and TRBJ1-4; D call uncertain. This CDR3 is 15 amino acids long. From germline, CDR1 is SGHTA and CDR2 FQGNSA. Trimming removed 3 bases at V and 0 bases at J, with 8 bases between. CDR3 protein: CASSLGYATNEKLFF. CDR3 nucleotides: TGTGCCAGCAGCTTGGGCTATGCAACTAATGAAAAACTGTTTTTT.

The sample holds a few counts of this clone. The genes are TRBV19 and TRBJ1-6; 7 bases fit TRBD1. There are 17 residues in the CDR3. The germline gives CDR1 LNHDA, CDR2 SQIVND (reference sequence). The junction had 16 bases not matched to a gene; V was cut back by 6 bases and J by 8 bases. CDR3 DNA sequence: TGTGCCAGTAGCCTCCCTAACAGGGGCTCCTCTGATTCACCCCTCCACTTT. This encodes CASSLPNRGSSDSPLHF. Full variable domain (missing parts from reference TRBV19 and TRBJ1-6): DGGITQSPKYLFRKEGQNVTLSCEQNLNHDAMYWYRQDPGQGLRLIYYSQIVNDFQKGDIAEGYSVSREKKESFPLTVTSAQKNPTAFYLCASSLPNRGSSDSPLHFGNGTRLTVT.

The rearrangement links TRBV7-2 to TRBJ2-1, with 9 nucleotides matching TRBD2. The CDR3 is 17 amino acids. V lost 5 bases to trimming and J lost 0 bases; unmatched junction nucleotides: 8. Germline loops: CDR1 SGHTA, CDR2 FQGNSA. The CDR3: CASSTTSGPSSYNEQFF. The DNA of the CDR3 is TGTGCCAGCAGCACGACTAGCGGACCAAGCTCCTACAATGAGCAGTTCTTC.